Below, 2 T cell receptor beta chains from the same sample are listed, as sequenced in a study of control samples from healthy donors and cancer patients. Profiled with immunoSEQ multiplex PCR; TCRdb holds only in-frame clones, not every one. Here the sample spans 35,000 to 50,000 clones, roughly 80% being singletons. Sequencing used blood. The receptors here all came from a man aged 55 to 69 in good health.

The J gene is TRBJ1-1, the V gene TRBV10-3, with D possibly being TRBD1 (5 bases). There are 15 residues in the CDR3. Per the germline V gene, CDR1 is ENHRY and CDR2 is SYGVKD. V lost 4 bases to trimming and J lost 0 bases, with 12 bases between them. CDR3: CAISGDRLLNTEAFF. The CDR3 region has the DNA TGTGCCATCAGTGGAGACAGACTTTTGAACACTGAAGCTTTCTTT.

The rearrangement links TRBV28 to TRBJ2-7, with D perhaps TRBD1 (6 bases). The CDR3 consists of 16 residues. The V gene's germline CDR1 is MDHEN and CDR2 SYDVKM. V was shortened by 4 bases and J by 2 bases, with 18 bases between the two germline ends. CDR3 DNA: TGTGCCAGCAGTTCCCCTGCCGGACAGAGGACCTACGAGCAGTACTTC. It encodes CASSSPAGQRTYEQYF.